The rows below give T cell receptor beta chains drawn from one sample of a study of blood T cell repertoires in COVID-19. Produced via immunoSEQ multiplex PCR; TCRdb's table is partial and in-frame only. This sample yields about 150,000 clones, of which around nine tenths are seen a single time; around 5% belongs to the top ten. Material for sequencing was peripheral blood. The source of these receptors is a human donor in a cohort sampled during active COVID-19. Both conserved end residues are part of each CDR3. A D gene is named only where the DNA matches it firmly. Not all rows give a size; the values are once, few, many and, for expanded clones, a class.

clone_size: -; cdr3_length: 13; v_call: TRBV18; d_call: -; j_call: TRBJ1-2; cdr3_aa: CASSPRRSHGYTF; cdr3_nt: TGTGCCAGCTCACCACGCAGGTCTCATGGCTACACCTTC
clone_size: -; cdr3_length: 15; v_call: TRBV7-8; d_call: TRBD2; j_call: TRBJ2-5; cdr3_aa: CASSLVAGDQETQYF; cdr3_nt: TGTGCCAGCAGCTTAGTGGCGGGGGATCAAGAGACCCAGTACTTC
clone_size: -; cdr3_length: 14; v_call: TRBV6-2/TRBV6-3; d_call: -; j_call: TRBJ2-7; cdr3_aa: CASSYAGTSGEQYF; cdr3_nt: TGTGCCAGCAGTTACGCCGGCACCTCGGGTGAGCAGTACTTC
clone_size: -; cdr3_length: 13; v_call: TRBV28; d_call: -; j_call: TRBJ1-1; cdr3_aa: CAIRPPGDTEAFF; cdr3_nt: TGTGCCATCCGCCCCCCGGGGGACACTGAAGCTTTCTTT
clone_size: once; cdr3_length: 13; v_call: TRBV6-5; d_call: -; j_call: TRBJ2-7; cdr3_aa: CASRVTVSYEQYF; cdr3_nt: TGTGCCAGCAGAGTGACAGTCTCCTACGAGCAGTACTTC
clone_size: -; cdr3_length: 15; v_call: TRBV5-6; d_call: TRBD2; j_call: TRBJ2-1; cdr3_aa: CASSLLAGEKNEQFF; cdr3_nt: TGTGCCAGCAGCTTACTAGCGGGAGAGAAGAATGAGCAGTTCTTC
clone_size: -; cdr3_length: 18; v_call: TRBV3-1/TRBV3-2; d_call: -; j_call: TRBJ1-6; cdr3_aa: CASSQARPGGANNSPLHF; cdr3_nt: TGTGCCAGCAGCCAAGCCCGACCTGGGGGGGCTAATAATTCACCCCTCCACTTT
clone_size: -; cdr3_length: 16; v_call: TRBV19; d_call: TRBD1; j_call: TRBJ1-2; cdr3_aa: CASSEFLGTGNYGYTF; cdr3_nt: TGTGCCAGTAGTGAATTCCTCGGGACAGGGAACTATGGCTACACCTTC
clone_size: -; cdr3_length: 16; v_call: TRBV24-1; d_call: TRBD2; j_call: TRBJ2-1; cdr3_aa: CATSDLSGGDYNEQFF; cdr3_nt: TGTGCCACCAGTGATTTGAGCGGGGGAGACTACAATGAGCAGTTCTTC
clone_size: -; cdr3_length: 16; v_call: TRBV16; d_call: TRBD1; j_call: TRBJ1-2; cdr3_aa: CASSQPSTGYNYGYTF; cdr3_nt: TGTGCCAGCAGCCAGCCCTCGACAGGGTATAACTATGGCTACACCTTC
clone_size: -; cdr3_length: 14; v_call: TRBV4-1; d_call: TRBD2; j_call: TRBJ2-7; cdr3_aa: CASSRAGGLYEQYF; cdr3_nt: TGCGCCAGCTCTCGAGCGGGGGGTCTCTACGAGCAGTACTTC
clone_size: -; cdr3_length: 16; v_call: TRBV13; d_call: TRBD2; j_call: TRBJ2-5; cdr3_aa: CASSLGPGLAEETQYF; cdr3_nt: TGTGCCAGCAGCTTAGGTCCGGGGCTAGCGGAAGAGACCCAGTACTTC
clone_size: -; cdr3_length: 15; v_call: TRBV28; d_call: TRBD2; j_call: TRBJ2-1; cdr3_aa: CAISLRGVSRGEQFF; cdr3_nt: TGTGCCATCTCTCTGCGGGGGGTATCGAGGGGTGAGCAGTTCTTC
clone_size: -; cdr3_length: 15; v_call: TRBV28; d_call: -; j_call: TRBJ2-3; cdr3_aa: CASSPFDMGRDTQYF; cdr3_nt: TGTGCCAGCAGTCCCTTTGACATGGGCCGAGATACGCAGTATTTT
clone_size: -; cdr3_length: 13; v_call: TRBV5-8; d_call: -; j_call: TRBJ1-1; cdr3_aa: CASSLRGNTEAFF; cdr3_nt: TGTGCCAGCAGCTTGAGAGGGAACACTGAAGCTTTCTTT
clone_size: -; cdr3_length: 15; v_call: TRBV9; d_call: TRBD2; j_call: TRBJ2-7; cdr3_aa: CASSPGLAGEYEQYF; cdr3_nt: TGTGCCAGCAGCCCAGGGCTAGCGGGAGAGTACGAGCAGTACTTC
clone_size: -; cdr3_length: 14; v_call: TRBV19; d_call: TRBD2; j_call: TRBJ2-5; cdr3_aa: CASRLAGVSETQYF; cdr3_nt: TGTGCCAGCCGACTAGCGGGAGTGTCAGAGACCCAGTACTTC
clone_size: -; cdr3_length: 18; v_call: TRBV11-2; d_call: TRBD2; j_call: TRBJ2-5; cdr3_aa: CASSLRPAGGILQETQYF; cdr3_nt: TGTGCCAGCAGCTTACGCCCAGCGGGAGGGATTCTCCAAGAGACCCAGTACTTC
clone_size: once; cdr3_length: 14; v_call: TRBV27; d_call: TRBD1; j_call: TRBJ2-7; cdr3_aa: CASSETGGAYEQYF; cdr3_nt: TGTGCCAGCAGCGAAACAGGGGGCGCTTACGAGCAGTACTTC
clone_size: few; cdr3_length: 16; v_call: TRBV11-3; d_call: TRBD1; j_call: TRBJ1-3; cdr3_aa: CASSFHGTGSGNTIYF; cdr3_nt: TGTGCCAGCAGCTTCCACGGGACAGGCTCTGGAAACACCATATATTTT
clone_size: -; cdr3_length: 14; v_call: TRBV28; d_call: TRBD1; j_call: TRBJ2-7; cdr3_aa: CASSPGTGHYEQYF; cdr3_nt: TGTGCCAGCAGTCCCGGGACAGGGCACTACGAGCAGTACTTC
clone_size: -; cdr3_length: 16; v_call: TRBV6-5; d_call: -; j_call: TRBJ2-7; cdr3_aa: CASSSTGRALGSEQYF; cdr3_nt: TGTGCCAGCAGTTCCACGGGCCGGGCCCTCGGGAGCGAGCAGTACTTC
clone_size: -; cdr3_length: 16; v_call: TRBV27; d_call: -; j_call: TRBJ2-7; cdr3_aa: CASSLEAGALAYEQYF; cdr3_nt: TGTGCCAGCAGTTTAGAGGCGGGGGCTTTAGCCTACGAGCAGTACTTC
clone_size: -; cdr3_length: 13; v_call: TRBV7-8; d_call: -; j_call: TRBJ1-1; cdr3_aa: CASSLSREGTAFF; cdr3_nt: TGTGCCAGCAGCTTATCGAGGGAGGGGACAGCTTTCTTT
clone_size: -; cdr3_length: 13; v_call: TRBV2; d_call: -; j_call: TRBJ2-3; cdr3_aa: CASSTEWTDTQYF; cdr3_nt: TGTGCCAGCAGTACGGAGTGGACAGATACGCAGTATTTT
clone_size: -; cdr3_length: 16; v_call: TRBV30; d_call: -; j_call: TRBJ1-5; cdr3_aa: CAWSVLGAGKNQPQHF; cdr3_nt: TGTGCCTGGAGTGTTTTGGGGGCAGGGAAGAATCAGCCCCAGCATTTT
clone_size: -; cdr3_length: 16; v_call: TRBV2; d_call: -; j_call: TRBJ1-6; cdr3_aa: CASSAALRGPNSPLHF; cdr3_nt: TGTGCCAGCAGCGCCGCCTTAAGAGGCCCTAATTCACCCCTCCACTTT
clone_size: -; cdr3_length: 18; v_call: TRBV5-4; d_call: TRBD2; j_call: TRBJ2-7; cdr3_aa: CASSRRTSGSAPTYEQYF; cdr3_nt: TGTGCCAGCAGCCGCAGGACTAGCGGGAGCGCCCCCACCTACGAGCAGTACTTC